The present T cell receptor (beta chain) was sequenced within a study of shared clonotypes between healthy human individuals. Study as a whole: Sampling drew on donors who were a couple of women and a few men aged 18 to 49.

On this clone: Its antigen is as yet unknown.

Genomic DNA from unsorted samples was obtained from 80 million to 100 million PBMCs (per sample). CDR3 length: 16 residues. V lost 6 bases, J lost 7 bases, and 15 bases stayed unmatched. Germline values: CDR1 SGHAT, CDR2 FQNNGV. Study-wide points: Only blood was sampled; tissue repertoires likely differ.

Some clones are missing from TCRdb's copy, which holds only in-frame ones; the method was immunoSEQ multiplex PCR. The repertoire consists of approximately 440,000 clones, with approximately 77% occurring once and the leading ten covering around 12%. Sequencing input: PBMCs. This receptor was identified in a woman aged 40 to 49 in good health. Some clones in this sample may be carry-over from other donors' samples. The genes are TRBV11-2 and TRBJ1-1; 9 bases line up with TRBD1. CDR3: CASRRLLGGQGGEAFF. The DNA of the CDR3 is TGTGCCAGCAGACGACTGTTGGGGGGACAGGGTGGTGAAGCTTTCTTT.